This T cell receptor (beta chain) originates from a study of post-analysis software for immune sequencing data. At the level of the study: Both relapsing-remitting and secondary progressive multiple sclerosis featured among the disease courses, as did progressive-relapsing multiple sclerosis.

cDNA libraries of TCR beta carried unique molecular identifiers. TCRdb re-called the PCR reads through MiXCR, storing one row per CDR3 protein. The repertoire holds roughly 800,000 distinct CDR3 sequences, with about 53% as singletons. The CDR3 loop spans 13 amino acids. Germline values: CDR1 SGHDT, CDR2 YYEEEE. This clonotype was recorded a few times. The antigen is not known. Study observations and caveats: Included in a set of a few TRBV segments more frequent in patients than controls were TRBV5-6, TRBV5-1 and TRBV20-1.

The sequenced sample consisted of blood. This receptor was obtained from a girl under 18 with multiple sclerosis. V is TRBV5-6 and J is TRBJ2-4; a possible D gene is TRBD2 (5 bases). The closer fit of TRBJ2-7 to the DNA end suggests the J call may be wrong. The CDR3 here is CASSLVTRGEQYF. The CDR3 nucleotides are TGTGCCAGCAGCTTGGTTACTAGAGGCGAGCAGTACTTC.